This T cell receptor beta chain was found in a study of blood T cell repertoires in COVID-19. Turning to the study itself: Nucleic acid was either cDNA or gDNA, and it came from T cells, B-cell-depleted T cells, or PBMCs.

CDR1 is MNHNY, CDR2 SVGAGI, per germline (reference sequence). The junction had 11 bases not matched to a gene; V was cut back by 6 bases and J by 7 bases. The CDR3 covers 16 residues. Original methodology: The authors estimated nucleated cell counts from reference gene primer amplification. The assay was immunoSEQ multiplex PCR, and TCRdb's table has in-frame clones only and misses some. That table furnishes V, J and clone size, whereas the DNA furnished D and trimming. The sample shows 85,000 to 110,000 clones, over 75% of them seen only once. The sequence was obtained from a human donor in a cohort sampled during active or convalescent COVID-19. The sample consisted of peripheral blood. This rearrangement joins TRBV6-6 to TRBJ1-5; TRBD1 matches at 11 bases. CDR3 coding DNA: TGTGCCAGCAGGCCCCCCGGACAGGGGGCTATACAGCCCCAGCATTTT. Protein product: CASRPPGQGAIQPQHF.